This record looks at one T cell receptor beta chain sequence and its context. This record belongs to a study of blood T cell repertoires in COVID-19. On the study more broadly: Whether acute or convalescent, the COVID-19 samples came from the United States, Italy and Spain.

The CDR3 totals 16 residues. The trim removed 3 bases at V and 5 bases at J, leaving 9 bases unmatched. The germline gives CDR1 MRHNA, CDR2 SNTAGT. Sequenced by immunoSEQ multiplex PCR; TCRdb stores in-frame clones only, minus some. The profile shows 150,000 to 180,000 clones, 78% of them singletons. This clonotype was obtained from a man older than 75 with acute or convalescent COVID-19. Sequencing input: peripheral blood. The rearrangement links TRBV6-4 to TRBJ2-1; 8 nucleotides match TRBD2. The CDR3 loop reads CASSEVQTGGNNEQFF. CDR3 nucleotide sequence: TGTGCCAGCAGTGAAGTCCAAACGGGGGGGAACAATGAGCAGTTCTTC.